What follows are 30 T cell receptor beta chains derived from one specimen sequenced in a study of blood T cell repertoires in COVID-19. Produced via immunoSEQ multiplex PCR; TCRdb's table is partial and in-frame only. The profile shows 110,000 to 150,000 clones, 88% of them singletons. The sample comprised peripheral blood. The receptors originated from a woman in her fifties or sixties with acute or convalescent COVID-19.

This clone was seen once. In nucleotides, the CDR3 is TGTGCCAGCAGTCGGGACTTAAGCACAGATACGCAGTATTTT. This translates into CASSRDLSTDTQYF. The chain joins TRBV2 to TRBJ2-3; a possible D gene is TRBD2 (6 bases). Between the trimmed V and J ends, which lost 5 bases and 0 bases, there was a span of 9 bases. Germline V CDR1 and CDR2: SNHLY, FYNNEI. This CDR3 comprises 14 residues.

V is TRBV19 and J is TRBJ1-2; D may be TRBD1 (5 bases). Germline CDR1 LNHDA, CDR2 SQIVND (reference sequence). V dropped 4 bases and J dropped 8 bases, with 14 bases sitting between them. The CDR3 extends over 13 amino acids. CDR3 nucleotide sequence: TGTGCCAGTAGTACCTCAGGGTATAAAGGCTACACCTTC. Its protein is CASSTSGYKGYTF. The full variable domain, completed using reference TRBV19 and TRBJ1-2, is DGGITQSPKYLFRKEGQNVTLSCEQNLNHDAMYWYRQDPGQGLRLIYYSQIVNDFQKGDIAEGYSVSREKKESFPLTVTSAQKNPTAFYLCASSTSGYKGYTFGSGTRLTVV.

This chain connects TRBV7-3 to TRBJ1-1; D is uncertain. Germline V gene sequence: CDR1 SGHTA, CDR2 FQGTGA. V was cut by 1 base and J by 4 bases, with 16 bases left in between. This CDR3 spans 16 amino acids. CDR3 region: CASSLKAPGSATEAFF. CDR3 sequence (DNA): TGTGCCAGCAGCTTAAAGGCCCCCGGGAGCGCCACTGAAGCTTTCTTT.

V is TRBV6-5 and J is TRBJ1-3; no clear D gene. This CDR3 contains 16 residues. The germline V and J ends were trimmed by 0 bases and 0 bases, with 9 bases remaining between them. The V gene's germline CDR1 is MNHEY and CDR2 SVGAGI. The CDR3 DNA reads TGTGCCAGCAGTTACTCGAACACCCCCTCTGGAAACACCATATATTTT. It translates to CASSYSNTPSGNTIYF.

This sequence joins TRBV5-6 and TRBJ1-2, with TRBD1 identical over 7 bases. CDR3 size: 14 residues. The germline gives CDR1 SGHDT, CDR2 YYEEEE. J lost 8 bases, V lost 0 bases, and 7 bases had no gene match. The CDR3 DNA follows: TGTGCCAGCAGCTTGGCCTCGACAGGGTTAGGCTACACCTTC. It yields the protein CASSLASTGLGYTF.

This sequence joins TRBV29-1 and TRBJ1-1, with D possibly being TRBD1 (6 bases). CDR1 is SQVTM and CDR2 is ANQGSEA in the germline V gene. This CDR3 is 13 amino acids long. With 7 bases removed from V and 5 bases from J, the gap between germline ends came to 17 bases. The CDR3 reads CSGDVTGTTEAFF. CDR3 DNA: TGCAGCGGCGACGTTACAGGGACAACTGAAGCTTTCTTT. Based on the CDR3 plus reference TRBV29-1 and TRBJ1-1, the full variable domain is SAVISQKPSRDICQRGTSLTIQCQVDSQVTMMFWYRQQPGQSLTLIATANQGSEATYESGFVIDKFPISRPNLTFSTLTVSNMSPEDSSIYLCSGDVTGTTEAFFGQGTRLTVV.

The chain is built from TRBV27 and TRBJ1-5, with D unclear. V lost 3 bases and J lost 4, with 13 bases in between. Germline CDR1 MNHEY, CDR2 SMNVEV (reference sequence). CDR3 length: 15 amino acids. In nucleotides, the CDR3 is TGTGCCAGCAGTTTGATCAGGAGGGATAATCAGCCCCAGCATTTT. This sequence encodes CASSLIRRDNQPQHF.

This clone was detected only once. The chain uses TRBV27 and TRBJ2-7, with TRBD2 matching over 8 bases. Germline lookup yields CDR1 MNHEY and CDR2 SMNVEV (reference sequence). The CDR3 runs 16 residues. The junction had 19 bases not matched to a gene; V was cut back by 6 bases and J by 9 bases. The CDR3 sequence is CASSQTSGGAPSGQYF. Here the CDR3 DNA reads TGTGCCAGCAGCCAAACTAGCGGAGGCGCCCCTTCCGGGCAGTACTTC.

This rearrangement joins TRBV12-5 to TRBJ2-2, with 10 bases that match TRBD1. This CDR3 is 17 amino acids long. The J segment lost 1 base and the V segment lost 1 base, leaving 3 bases of the junction unmatched. From germline, CDR1 is LGHNT and CDR2 FRNRAP. CDR3 in amino acids: CASGLDRTGGNTGELFF. The CDR3 DNA reads TGTGCTAGTGGTTTGGACCGGACAGGGGGGAACACCGGGGAGCTGTTTTTT. The full variable domain, rest sourced from reference TRBV12-5 and TRBJ2-2, is DARVTQTPRHKVTEMGQEVTMRCQPILGHNTVFWYRQTMMQGLELLAYFRNRAPLDDSGMPKDRFSAEMPDATLATLKIQPSEPRDSAVYFCASGLDRTGGNTGELFFGEGSRLTVL.

This sequence joins TRBV7-9 and TRBJ2-1; 7 bases are shared with TRBD2. Germline values: CDR1 SEHNR, CDR2 FQNEAQ (reference sequence). The CDR3 extends over 17 amino acids. Trimming removed 11 bases from V and 9 bases from J; junction bases left unmatched: 25. Written as DNA, the CDR3 is TGTGCCTTTGAGCGGAGCCTGGGCGGGAGTGGTGGAAGTGAGCAGTTCTTC. Residues: CAFERSLGGSGGSEQFF.

The rearrangement links TRBV21-1 to TRBJ2-7; the D call of TRBD1 is as the table states it, not checked on the DNA. TRBV21-1 is a recognized pseudogene. This CDR3 region has 16 residues. The CDR3 nucleotides are TGTGCCAGCAGCAAATCCCCCAGGCGCTCCGGCTACGAGCAGTACTTC. It is translated as CASSKSPRRSGYEQYF.

The chain combines TRBV10-3 with TRBJ2-4; TRBD2 is a possible D gene (6 bases). Germline V lookup: CDR1 ENHRY, CDR2 SYGVKD. Deletions cut 3 bases from V and 2 bases from J, with 17 bases between. The CDR3 is 17 residues long. The CDR3 is CAISDPLGGKTKNIQYF. In DNA, the CDR3 is TGTGCCATCAGTGATCCCTTGGGCGGGAAGACCAAAAACATTCAGTACTTC.

The V gene is TRBV7-3, the J gene TRBJ1-1; D uncertain. The V end was cut by 2 bases, the J end by 11 bases, with 15 bases between. The CDR3 contains 13 residues. Germline V gene sequence: CDR1 SGHTA, CDR2 FQGTGA. CDR3 in DNA: TGTGCCAGCAGCTTAGGAGCGGGCTTAGTCGCTTTCTTT. Its protein product is CASSLGAGLVAFF.

This chain connects TRBV28 to TRBJ1-6; tentative D call: TRBD1 (6 bases). The germline V gene encodes CDR1 MDHEN and CDR2 SYDVKM. The CDR3 spans 14 residues. Trimming stripped 6 bases from V and 9 bases from J, with 15 bases between. This CDR3 reads CASSSGGTLSPLHF. For the CDR3, the DNA is TGTGCCAGCAGCTCCGGGGGGACACTTTCACCCCTCCACTTT.

The sample holds one count of this clone. The chain is built from TRBV19 and TRBJ2-5; 10 bases fit TRBD2. Trimming removed 5 bases from V and 4 bases from J; junction bases left unmatched: 16. Germline V gene sequence: CDR1 LNHDA, CDR2 SQIVND (reference sequence). CDR3 length: 18 amino acids. DNA for the CDR3: TGTGCCAGTAGTCCCGAGTGGACTAGCGGTGGGGTGGGAGAGACCCAGTACTTC. Translating it yields CASSPEWTSGGVGETQYF.

The chain carries TRBV18 and TRBJ1-4; unclear D gene. Trimming removed 2 bases from V and 8 bases from J, with 15 bases in between. The CDR3 runs 15 residues. CDR1 KGHSH and CDR2 LQKENI come from the germline V gene. CDR3 residues: CASSPRRVEGEKLFF. CDR3 nucleotides: TGTGCCAGCTCACCAAGGAGGGTCGAAGGGGAAAAACTGTTTTTT.

This clone showed up just once. The chain recombines TRBV3-1 (or the pseudogene TRBV3-2) with TRBJ1-2; D unclear. The V gene's germline CDR1 is LGHDT and CDR2 YNNKEL (reference sequence). V shed 4 bases and J shed 8 bases, with 11 bases lying between them. This CDR3 region has 12 residues. The CDR3: CASSPGYSGYTF. In DNA form, the CDR3 reads TGTGCCAGCAGCCCAGGATACTCAGGCTACACCTTC.

The J gene is TRBJ1-2, the V gene TRBV19; 7 positions match TRBD1. Germline lookup yields CDR1 LNHDA and CDR2 SQIVND (reference sequence). This CDR3 contains 14 residues. J lost 4 bases, V lost 4 bases, and 6 bases had no gene match. The CDR3 sequence is CASSNEGQFYGYTF. CDR3 coding DNA: TGTGCCAGTAGTAACGAGGGACAGTTCTATGGCTACACCTTC.

This clone was seen once. As DNA, the CDR3 is TGCGCCAGCAGTTTTGGACTAGCGGCCTACAATGAGCAGTTCTTC. Its protein product is CASSFGLAAYNEQFF. The chain carries TRBV5-1 and TRBJ2-1; 10 nucleotides line up with TRBD2. CDR3 size: 15 residues. Germline CDR1 SGHRS, CDR2 YFSETQ. V lost 5 bases to trimming and J lost 2 bases; unmatched junction nucleotides: 4.

V usage is TRBV7-9 and J usage is TRBJ2-7, with a possible D match to TRBD2 (5 bases). The CDR3 loop spans 13 amino acids. Looked up from germline, CDR1 is SEHNR and CDR2 is FQNEAQ (reference sequence). Trimming left V 3 bases short and J 2 bases short, with 8 bases between. The CDR3: CASSLVTTYEQYF. CDR3 DNA sequence: TGTGCCAGCAGCTTGGTGACTACCTACGAGCAGTACTTC.

The chain is built from TRBV5-4 and TRBJ2-2; D gene uncertain. This CDR3 region has 12 residues. CDR1 is SGHNT and CDR2 is YYREEE in the germline V gene (reference sequence). V lost 4 bases and J 4 bases, leaving 5 bases between the germline ends. The CDR3 region is CASSLFTGELFF. In nucleotides, the CDR3 is TGTGCCAGCAGCCTCTTCACCGGGGAGCTGTTTTTT.

This chain connects TRBV5-1 to TRBJ1-3, with 9 bases identical to TRBD1. This CDR3 spans 16 amino acids. The germline CDR1 and CDR2 sequences are SGHRS and YFSETQ. J was trimmed by 0 bases and V by 3 bases; bases with no gene match: 4. CDR3: CASSSGQGSSGNTIYF. CDR3 bases: TGCGCCAGCAGCTCGGGACAGGGAAGCTCTGGAAACACCATATATTTT.

The gene calls are TRBV2 and TRBJ1-1, with 11 bases matching TRBD1. The CDR3 is 16 amino acids. With 1 base clipped from V and 4 bases from J, the junction kept 5 bases outside the gene matches. CDR1 and CDR2 from the germline V gene are SNHLY and FYNNEI. The CDR3 DNA sequence: TGTGCCAGCAGTGAAGTTGGACAGGGGGCTGGCACTGAAGCTTTCTTT. This translates into CASSEVGQGAGTEAFF.

The rearrangement uses TRBV21-1 and TRBJ1-1; the DNA was not compared with TRBD1, the D call given in the table. TRBV21-1 is assigned pseudogene status. The CDR3 has 12 amino acids. CDR3 region: CASSNVRAKAFF. Written as DNA, the CDR3 is TGTGCCAGCAGCAATGTCAGGGCAAAAGCTTTCTTT.

The genes are TRBV19 and TRBJ2-1, with TRBD2 matching over 11 bases. V gave up 10 bases and J gave up 10 bases; unmatched junction bases: 9. Germline V gene data show CDR1 as LNHDA and CDR2 as SQIVND (reference sequence). The CDR3 is made up of 13 amino acids. The CDR3 is CATKGGLAAEQFF. CDR3 in DNA: TGTGCCACCAAGGGGGGACTAGCGGCCGAGCAGTTCTTC.

J is TRBJ2-3 and V is TRBV27; 7 nucleotides agree with TRBD1. The length of the CDR3 is 14 residues. CDR1 is MNHEY, CDR2 SMNVEV, per germline (reference sequence). Losses at the gene ends were 5 bases for V and 6 bases for J; bases not matched to a gene: 8. The CDR3 DNA reads as TGTGCCAGCAGTCTGGGACAGTGGGCCGATACGCAGTATTTT. Translating gives CASSLGQWADTQYF.

J is TRBJ2-5 and V is TRBV6-1; possibly TRBD1 for D (6 bases). The CDR3 length is 15 residues. With 3 bases removed from V and 1 base from J, the gap between germline ends came to 12 bases. From germline, CDR1 is MNHNS and CDR2 SASEGT. The CDR3 nucleotides are TGTGCCAGCAGTGAGACAGGCTTCCTCCAAGAGACCCAGTACTTC. This gives the protein CASSETGFLQETQYF.

The CDR3, as DNA: TGTGCCAGCAGCCAGCCGACAGGGGGGGATTGGACTGAAGCTTTCTTT. Encoded protein: CASSQPTGGDWTEAFF. J is TRBJ1-1 and V is TRBV4-2, with TRBD1 matching 9 bases. The V segment lost 3 bases and the J segment 5 bases; nucleotides outside the gene matches: 10. This CDR3 is 16 amino acids long. Germline V gives CDR1 LGHNA, CDR2 YNFKEQ.

The gene calls are TRBV28 and TRBJ2-4; 7 nucleotides align to TRBD1. Germline V gives CDR1 MDHEN, CDR2 SYDVKM. The V segment lost 6 bases and the J segment 0 bases; nucleotides outside the gene matches: 8. The CDR3 sequence is 16 residues long. The CDR3 spells CASSSPGQLAKNIQYF. The CDR3 nucleotides are TGTGCCAGCAGCTCGCCGGGACAGTTAGCCAAAAACATTCAGTACTTC.

J is TRBJ1-3 and V is TRBV28, with D tentatively TRBD1 (6 bases). The CDR3 spans 12 residues. Germline V CDR1 and CDR2: MDHEN, SYDVKM. V dropped 7 bases and J dropped 7 bases, with 11 bases sitting between them. CDR3 region: CASTKQGNTIYF. CDR3 coding DNA: TGTGCCAGCACAAAACAGGGTAACACCATATATTTT.